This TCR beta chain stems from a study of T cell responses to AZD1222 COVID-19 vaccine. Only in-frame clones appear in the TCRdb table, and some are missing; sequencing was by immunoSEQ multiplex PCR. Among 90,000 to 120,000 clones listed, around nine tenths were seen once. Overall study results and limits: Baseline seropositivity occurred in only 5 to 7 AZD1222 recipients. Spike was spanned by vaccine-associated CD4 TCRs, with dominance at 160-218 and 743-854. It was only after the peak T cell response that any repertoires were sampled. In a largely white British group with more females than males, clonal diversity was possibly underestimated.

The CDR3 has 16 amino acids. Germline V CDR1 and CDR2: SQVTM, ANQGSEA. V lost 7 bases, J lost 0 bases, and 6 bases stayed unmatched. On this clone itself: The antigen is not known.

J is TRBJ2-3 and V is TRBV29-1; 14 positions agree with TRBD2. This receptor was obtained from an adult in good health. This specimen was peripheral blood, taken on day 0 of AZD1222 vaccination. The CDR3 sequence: CSAGTSGGASTDTQYF. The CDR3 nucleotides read TGCAGCGCCGGGACTAGCGGGGGTGCTAGCACAGATACGCAGTATTTT.